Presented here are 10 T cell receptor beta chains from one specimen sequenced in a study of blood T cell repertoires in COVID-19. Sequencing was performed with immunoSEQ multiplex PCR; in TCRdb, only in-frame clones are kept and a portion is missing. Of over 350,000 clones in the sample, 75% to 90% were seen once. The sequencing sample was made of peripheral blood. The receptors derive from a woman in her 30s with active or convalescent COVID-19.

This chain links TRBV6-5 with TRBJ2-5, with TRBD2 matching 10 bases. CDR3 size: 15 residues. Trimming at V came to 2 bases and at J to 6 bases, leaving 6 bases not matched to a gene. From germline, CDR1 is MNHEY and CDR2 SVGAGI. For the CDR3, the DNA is TGTGCCAGCAGTTACGGTATAGCGGGGGGCCAGACCCAGTACTTC. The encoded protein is CASSYGIAGGQTQYF.

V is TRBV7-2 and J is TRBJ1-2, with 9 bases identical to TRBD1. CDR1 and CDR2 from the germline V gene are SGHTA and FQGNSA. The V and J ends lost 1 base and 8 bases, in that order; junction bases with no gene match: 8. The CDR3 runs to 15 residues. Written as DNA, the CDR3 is TGTGCCAGCAGCTTAGGTTTGACAGGGGGTTACGGCTACACCTTC. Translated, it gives CASSLGLTGGYGYTF. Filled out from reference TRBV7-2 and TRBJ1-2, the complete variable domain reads GAGVSQSPSNKVTEKGKDVELRCDPISGHTALYWYRQSLGQGLEFLIYFQGNSAPDKSGLPSDRFSAERTGGSVSTLTIQRTQQEDSAVYLCASSLGLTGGYGYTFGSGTRLTVV.

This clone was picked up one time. CDR3 DNA sequence: TGCGCCAGCAGCCACCAAATAACTAATGAAAAACTGTTTTTT. This gives the protein CASSHQITNEKLFF. This chain uses TRBV4-1 with TRBJ1-4, with D hard to call. The CDR3 is made up of 14 amino acids. Trimming stripped 3 bases from V and 1 base from J, with 6 bases between. Germline-derived CDR1 and CDR2 are MGHRA and YSYEKL.

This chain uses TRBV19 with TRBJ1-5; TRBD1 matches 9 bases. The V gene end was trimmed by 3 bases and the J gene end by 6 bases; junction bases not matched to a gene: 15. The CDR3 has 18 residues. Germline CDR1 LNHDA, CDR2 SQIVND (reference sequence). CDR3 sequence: CASSIRDREDRESQPQHF. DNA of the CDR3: TGTGCCAGTAGTATCCGGGACAGGGAAGATCGGGAGAGTCAGCCCCAGCATTTT.

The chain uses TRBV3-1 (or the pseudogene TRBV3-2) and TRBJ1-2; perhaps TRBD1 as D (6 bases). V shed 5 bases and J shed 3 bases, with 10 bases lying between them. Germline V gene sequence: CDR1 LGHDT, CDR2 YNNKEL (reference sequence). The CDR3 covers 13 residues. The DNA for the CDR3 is TGTGCCAGCAGCACTGGACAGTACTATGGCTACACCTTC. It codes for CASSTGQYYGYTF.

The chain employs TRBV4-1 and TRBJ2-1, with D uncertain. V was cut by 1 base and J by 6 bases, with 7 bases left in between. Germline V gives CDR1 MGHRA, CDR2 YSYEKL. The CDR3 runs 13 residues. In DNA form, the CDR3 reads TGCGCCAGCAGCCAAGTTTACTTCAATGAGCAGTTCTTC. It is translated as CASSQVYFNEQFF.

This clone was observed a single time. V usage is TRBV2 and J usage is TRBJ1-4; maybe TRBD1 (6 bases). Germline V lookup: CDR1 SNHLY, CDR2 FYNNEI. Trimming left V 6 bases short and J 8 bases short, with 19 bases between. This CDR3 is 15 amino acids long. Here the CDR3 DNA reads TGTGCCAGCAGAAAAGTGGGGGGGGCGAGAGAAAAACTGTTTTTT. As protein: CASRKVGGAREKLFF.

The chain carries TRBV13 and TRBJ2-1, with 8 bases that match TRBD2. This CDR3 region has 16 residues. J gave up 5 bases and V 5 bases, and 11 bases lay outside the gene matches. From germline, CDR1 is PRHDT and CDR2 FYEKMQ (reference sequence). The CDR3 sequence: CASSRGGTLVNNEQFF. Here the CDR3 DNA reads TGTGCCAGCAGCCGCGGGGGGACCCTAGTTAACAATGAGCAGTTCTTC.

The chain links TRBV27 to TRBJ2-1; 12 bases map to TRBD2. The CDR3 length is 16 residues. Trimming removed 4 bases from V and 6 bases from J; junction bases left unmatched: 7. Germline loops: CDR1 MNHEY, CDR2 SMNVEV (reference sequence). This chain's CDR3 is CASSSVLAGGGNEQFF. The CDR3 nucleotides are TGTGCCAGCAGTTCCGTGCTAGCGGGAGGGGGCAATGAGCAGTTCTTC.

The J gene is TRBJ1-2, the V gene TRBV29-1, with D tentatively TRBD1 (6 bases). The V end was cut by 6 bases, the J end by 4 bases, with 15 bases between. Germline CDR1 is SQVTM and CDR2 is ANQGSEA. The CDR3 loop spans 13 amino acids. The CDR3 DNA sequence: TGCAGCGTGAGACAGGCTGGACTCTATGGCTACACCTTC. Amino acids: CSVRQAGLYGYTF. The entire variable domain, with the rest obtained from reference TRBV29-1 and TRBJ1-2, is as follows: SAVISQKPSRDICQRGTSLTIQCQVDSQVTMMFWYRQQPGQSLTLIATANQGSEATYESGFVIDKFPISRPNLTFSTLTVSNMSPEDSSIYLCSVRQAGLYGYTFGSGTRLTVV.